The 14 T cell receptor beta chains in this list originate from one sample, sequenced in a study of blood T cell repertoires in COVID-19. Only in-frame clones appear in the TCRdb table, and some are missing; sequencing was by immunoSEQ multiplex PCR. Among approximately 100,000 clones listed, 60% to 85% were seen once. Material: peripheral blood. Receptor source: an elderly man with COVID-19, enrolled during active disease.

This sequence joins TRBV2 and TRBJ1-1; D remains ambiguous. Between the trimmed V and J ends, which lost 8 bases and 0 bases, there was a span of 10 bases. The V gene's germline CDR1 is SNHLY and CDR2 FYNNEI. This CDR3 has 13 residues. As DNA, the CDR3 is TGTGCCAGCGCAATCGAGGTGAACACTGAAGCTTTCTTT. Translated: CASAIEVNTEAFF.

V is TRBV19 and J is TRBJ2-5, with D possibly TRBD2 on 5 matching bases. The length of the CDR3 is 17 residues. The V end was cut by 3 bases, the J end by 3 bases, with 20 bases between. The germline gives CDR1 LNHDA, CDR2 SQIVND (reference sequence). DNA for the CDR3: TGTGCCAGTAGTATCAACCCCGAGAGTAGCGACAAAGAGACCCAGTACTTC. Translation gives CASSINPESSDKETQYF.

The chain links TRBV6-5 to TRBJ2-5, with D hard to call. CDR1 and CDR2 (germline): MNHEY, SVGAGI. CDR3 size: 13 residues. With 7 bases removed from V and 1 base from J, the gap between germline ends came to 10 bases. The DNA of the CDR3 is TGTGCCAGCAACCCGGTGATCCAAGAGACCCAGTACTTC. Translation gives CASNPVIQETQYF.

The V and J genes are TRBV7-9 and TRBJ1-4, with 9 bases aligning to TRBD1. This CDR3 is built from 16 residues. Germline-derived CDR1 and CDR2 are SEHNR and FQNEAQ (reference sequence). V was pared by 5 bases and J by 7 bases, with 11 bases of the junction left unmatched. The CDR3 is CASSHGQGRGGEKLFF. DNA of the CDR3: TGTGCCAGCAGCCATGGACAGGGGCGCGGCGGTGAAAAACTGTTTTTT.

The chain couples TRBV4-3 to TRBJ2-1, with 8 bases aligning to TRBD2. CDR3 length: 15 amino acids. The V gene's germline CDR1 is LGHNA and CDR2 YSLEER. The V segment lost 0 bases and the J segment 7 bases; nucleotides outside the gene matches: 5. Written as DNA, the CDR3 is TGCGCCAGCAGCCAAGAACGGGAGGGCCTGAATGAGCAGTTCTTC. Translation: CASSQEREGLNEQFF.

The count of this clone is one. The V call is TRBV4-2, the J call TRBJ1-2; D not certain. The CDR3 is 14 amino acids. V was cut by 0 bases and J by 4 bases, with 9 bases left in between. Germline lookup yields CDR1 LGHNA and CDR2 YNFKEQ. The CDR3 is CASSQDLRGYGYTF. The CDR3 coding sequence is TGTGCCAGCAGCCAAGATTTAAGAGGCTATGGCTACACCTTC.

This clone was counted only a few times. The chain has TRBV6-2 or TRBV6-3 and TRBJ2-7; no firm D call. Germline V CDR1 and CDR2: MNHEY, SVGEGT. CDR3 length: 13 residues. Trimming cost V 6 bases and J 0 bases, with 9 bases left between them. In DNA form, the CDR3 reads TGTGCCAGCAGCCCTTTCCTCTCCTACGAGCAGTACTTC. Protein: CASSPFLSYEQYF.

This clone was observed a handful of times. The rearrangement joins TRBV30 to TRBJ1-5; maybe TRBD1 (5 bases). The length of the CDR3 is 13 residues. Trimming shortened V by 0 bases and J by 3 bases, and 6 bases separated the two germline ends. Germline CDR1 GTSNPN, CDR2 SVGIG (reference sequence). Written as DNA, the CDR3 is TGTGCCTGGAGTGTACAGGACAATCAGCCCCAGCATTTT. It translates to CAWSVQDNQPQHF.

The V call is TRBV29-1, the J call TRBJ2-5, with 8 bases aligning to TRBD1. Per germline, CDR1 SQVTM and CDR2 ANQGSEA. CDR3 length: 14 residues. J was trimmed by 3 bases and V by 6 bases; bases with no gene match: 9. Written as DNA, the CDR3 is TGCAGCGTATTACCCAGGGGGCTGAAAGAGACCCAGTACTTC. It translates to CSVLPRGLKETQYF.

This rearrangement joins TRBV7-9 to TRBJ1-2; 7 bases line up with TRBD1. Germline V gives CDR1 SEHNR, CDR2 FQNEAQ (reference sequence). The CDR3 has 19 amino acids. With 4 bases clipped from V and 8 bases from J, the junction kept 25 bases outside the gene matches. The CDR3, as DNA: TGTGCCAGCAGCTCTATAAGGACAACTACAGACAGGGATTGGAAAGGCTACACCTTC. Amino acid sequence: CASSSIRTTTDRDWKGYTF.

The chain has TRBV9 and TRBJ2-7, with a tentative D call TRBD2 (5 bases). The CDR3 loop spans 16 amino acids. Germline V CDR1 and CDR2: SGDLS, YYNGEE. The V end lost 4 bases, the J end lost 2 bases, and 19 bases lay between the germline ends. The CDR3 protein is CASSPQRASTTYEQYF. CDR3 in DNA: TGTGCCAGCAGCCCCCAGAGGGCTAGCACAACCTACGAGCAGTACTTC. The whole variable domain, filled in from reference TRBV9 and TRBJ2-7, reads DSGVTQTPKHLITATGQRVTLRCSPRSGDLSVYWYQQSLDQGLQFLIQYYNGEERAKGNILERFSAQQFPDLHSELNLSSLELGDSALYFCASSPQRASTTYEQYFGPGTRLTVT.

The chain has TRBV9 and TRBJ2-1; 12 bases fit TRBD2. The CDR3 is 18 residues long. The germline CDR1 and CDR2 sequences are SGDLS and YYNGEE. V lost 3 bases to trimming and J lost 4 bases; unmatched junction nucleotides: 11. The CDR3 coding sequence is TGTGCCAGCAGCGCCCGGGCCCCCGGGACTAGCGGGTACAATGAGCAGTTCTTC. This sequence encodes CASSARAPGTSGYNEQFF.

This chain connects TRBV7-3 to TRBJ2-7; D not certain. V was pared by 3 bases and J by 2 bases, with 11 bases between. Germline CDR1 reads SGHTA; CDR2 reads FQGTGA. This CDR3 region has 14 residues. This CDR3 is CASSFQAGPYEQYF. CDR3 sequence (DNA): TGTGCCAGCAGCTTCCAGGCAGGCCCCTACGAGCAGTACTTC.

The gene calls are TRBV28 and TRBJ2-3; possibly TRBD1 for D (6 bases). Deletions cut 6 bases from V and 5 bases from J, with 27 bases between. The CDR3 length is 18 residues. The germline V gene encodes CDR1 MDHEN and CDR2 SYDVKM. DNA of the CDR3: TGTGCCAGCAGCCTGACAGGCCTTGAACTACTTGGTCGAGATACGCAGTATTTT. It specifies CASSLTGLELLGRDTQYF. Drawing the rest from reference TRBV28 and TRBJ2-3, the complete variable domain is DVKVTQSSRYLVKRTGEKVFLECVQDMDHENMFWYRQDPGLGLRLIYFSYDVKMKEKGDIPEGYSVSREKKERFSLILESASTNQTSMYLCASSLTGLELLGRDTQYFGPGTRLTVL.